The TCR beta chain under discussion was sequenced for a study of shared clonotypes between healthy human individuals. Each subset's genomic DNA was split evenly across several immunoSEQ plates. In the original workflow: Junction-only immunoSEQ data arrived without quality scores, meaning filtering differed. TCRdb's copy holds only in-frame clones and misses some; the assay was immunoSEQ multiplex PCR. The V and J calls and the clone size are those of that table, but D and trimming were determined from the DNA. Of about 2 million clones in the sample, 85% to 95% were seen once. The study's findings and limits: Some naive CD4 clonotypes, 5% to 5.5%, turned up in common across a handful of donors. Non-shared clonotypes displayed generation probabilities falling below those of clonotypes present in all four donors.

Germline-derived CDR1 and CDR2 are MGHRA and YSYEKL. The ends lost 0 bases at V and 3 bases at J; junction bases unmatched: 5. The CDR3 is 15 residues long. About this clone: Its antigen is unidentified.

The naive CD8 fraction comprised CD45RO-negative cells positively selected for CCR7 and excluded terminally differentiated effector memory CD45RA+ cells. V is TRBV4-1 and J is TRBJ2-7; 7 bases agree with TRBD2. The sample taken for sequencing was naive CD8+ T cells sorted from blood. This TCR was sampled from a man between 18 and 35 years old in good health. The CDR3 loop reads CASSQEFQRGYEQYF. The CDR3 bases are TGCGCCAGCAGCCAAGAGTTCCAGCGGGGCTACGAGCAGTACTTC.